This TCR beta chain appears in the sequencing data of a study of shared clonotypes between healthy human individuals. Study findings and constraints: In the sorted subsets, rarefaction showed sequencing was incomplete despite large depth. The four-donor shared clonotypes exceeded non-shared clonotypes in generation probability, with non-shared ones scoring lower. Larger estimated richness was generally recorded for naive subsets relative to memory subsets.

To note about this clone: The antigen remains unidentified.

It was CD45RO-negative cells, positively selected for CCR7, that made up naive CD8 cells, with terminally differentiated effector memory CD45RA+ cells excluded. This table comes from immunoSEQ multiplex PCR, and its TCRdb copy is limited to in-frame clones, with some not included. The sample holds around 580,000 clones, 98% seen once. V trimming: 2 bases; J trimming: 4 bases; junction bases outside the gene matches: 10. This CDR3 region has 18 residues. Germline V gene sequence: CDR1 MDHEN, CDR2 SYDVKM. The TCR originated in a young man in good health. This chain uses TRBV28 with TRBJ2-1, with 11 bases identical to TRBD2. Sequences were obtained from naive CD8+ T cells sorted from blood. This chain's CDR3 is CASSLGHHGTSGYNEQFF. CDR3 nucleotide sequence: TGTGCCAGCAGTTTAGGACATCACGGGACTAGCGGATACAATGAGCAGTTCTTC.